The clone carrying this T cell receptor (beta chain) was picked up a small number of times. Its target is unknown. This entry comes from a study of CD8 T cells in ankylosing spondylitis. Study findings and constraints: Reportedly, matched ankylosing spondylitis synovial fluid was significantly enriched for disease-linked clones. One TCR beta motif, made up of 7 or 8 highly homologous variants, appeared characteristic of ankylosing spondylitis blood.

This CDR3 has 17 amino acids. Trimming took off 4 bases at V and 6 bases at J, with 22 bases between the two ends. The germline V gene encodes CDR1 SGHRS and CDR2 YFSETQ. TCRdb reprocessed the 5' RACE reads with MiXCR, giving one entry per CDR3 protein. This table has just under 550,000 distinct CDR3 sequences, roughly 13% appearing once. The V gene is TRBV5-1, the J gene TRBJ2-2; D not certain. This clonotype originated in a male donor with ankylosing spondylitis. The specimen was blood, either unsorted or a sorted T cell fraction (not recorded which). The CDR3 here is CASSRRTTGRRPGELFF. For the CDR3, the DNA is TGCGCCAGCAGCCGCCGGACGACGGGCCGACGGCCCGGGGAGCTGTTTTTT.